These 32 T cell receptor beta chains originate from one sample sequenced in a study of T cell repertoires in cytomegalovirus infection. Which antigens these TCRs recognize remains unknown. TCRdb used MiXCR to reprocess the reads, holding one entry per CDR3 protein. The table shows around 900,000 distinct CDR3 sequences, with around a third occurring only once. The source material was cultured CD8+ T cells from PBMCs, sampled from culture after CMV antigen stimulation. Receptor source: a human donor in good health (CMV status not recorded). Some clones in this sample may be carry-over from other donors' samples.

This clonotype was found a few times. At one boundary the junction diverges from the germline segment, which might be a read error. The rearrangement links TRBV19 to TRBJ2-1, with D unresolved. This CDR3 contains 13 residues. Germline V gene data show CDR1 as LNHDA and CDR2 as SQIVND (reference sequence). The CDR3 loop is CASSLDILNEQFF. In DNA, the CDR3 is TGTGCCAGTAGTTTAGATATACTCAATGAGCAGTTCTTC.

For the CDR3, the DNA is TGCAGCGTTGGGGTTATAAATGAAAAACTGTTTTTT. This gives the protein CSVGVINEKLFF. The rearrangement joins TRBV29-1 to TRBJ1-4; D not resolved. The germline V gene has CDR1 SQVTM and CDR2 ANQGSEA. V lost 4 bases, J lost 5 bases, and 8 bases lay in between. The length of the CDR3 is 12 residues.

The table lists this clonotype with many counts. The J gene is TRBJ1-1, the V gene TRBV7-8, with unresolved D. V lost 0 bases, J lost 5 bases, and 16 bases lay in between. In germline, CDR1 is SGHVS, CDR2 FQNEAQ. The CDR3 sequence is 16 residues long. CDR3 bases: TGTGCCAGCAGCTTAGCTGATAGGTCTAGGATGACTGAAGCTTTCTTT. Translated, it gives CASSLADRSRMTEAFF.

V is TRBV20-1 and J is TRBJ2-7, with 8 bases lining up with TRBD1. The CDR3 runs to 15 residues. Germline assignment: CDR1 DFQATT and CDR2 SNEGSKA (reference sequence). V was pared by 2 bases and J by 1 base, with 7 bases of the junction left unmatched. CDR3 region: CSARSTGELSYEQYV. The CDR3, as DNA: TGCAGTGCTAGATCGACAGGGGAACTGTCCTACGAGCAGTACGTC.

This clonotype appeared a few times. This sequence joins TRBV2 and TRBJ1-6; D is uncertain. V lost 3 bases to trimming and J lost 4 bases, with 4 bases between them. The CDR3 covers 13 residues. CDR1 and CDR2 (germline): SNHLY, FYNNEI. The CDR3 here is CASSDTYNSPLHF. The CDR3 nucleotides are TGTGCCAGCAGTGACACGTATAATTCACCCCTCCACTTT. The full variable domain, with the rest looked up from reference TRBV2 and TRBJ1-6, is EPEVTQTPSHQVTQMGQEVILRCVPISNHLYFYWYRQILGQKVEFLVSFYNNEISEKSEIFDDQFSVERPDGSNFTLKIRSTKLEDSAMYFCASSDTYNSPLHFGNGTRLTVT.

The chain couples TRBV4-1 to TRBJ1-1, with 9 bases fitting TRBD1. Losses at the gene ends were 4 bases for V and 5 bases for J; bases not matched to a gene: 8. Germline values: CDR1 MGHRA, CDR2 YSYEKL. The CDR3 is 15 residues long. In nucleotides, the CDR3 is TGCGCCAGCAGCCTTCAAGGGACAGGGAGAACTGAAGCTTTCTTT. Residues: CASSLQGTGRTEAFF.

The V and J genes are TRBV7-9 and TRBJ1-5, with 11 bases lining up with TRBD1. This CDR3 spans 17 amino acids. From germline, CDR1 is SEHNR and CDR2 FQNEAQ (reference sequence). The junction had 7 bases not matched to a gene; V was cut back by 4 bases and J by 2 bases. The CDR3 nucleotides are TGTGCCAGCAGCTATGGGACAGGGGGAGTTCGCAATCAGCCCCAGCATTTT. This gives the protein CASSYGTGGVRNQPQHF.

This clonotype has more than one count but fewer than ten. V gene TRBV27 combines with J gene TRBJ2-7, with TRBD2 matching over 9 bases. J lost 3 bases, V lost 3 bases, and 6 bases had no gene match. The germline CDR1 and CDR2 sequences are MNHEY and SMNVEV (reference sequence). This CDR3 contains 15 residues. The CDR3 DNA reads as TGTGCCAGCAGTTTGGGTAGCGGGGGAAGCTACGAGCAGTACGTC. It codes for CASSLGSGGSYEQYV.

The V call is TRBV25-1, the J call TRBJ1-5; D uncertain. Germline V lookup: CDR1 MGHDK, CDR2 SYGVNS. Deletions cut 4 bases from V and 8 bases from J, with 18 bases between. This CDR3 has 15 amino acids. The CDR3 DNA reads TGTGCCAGCAGTGCCTCGGCGACTGTAAATAAGCCCCAGCATTTT. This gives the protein CASSASATVNKPQHF. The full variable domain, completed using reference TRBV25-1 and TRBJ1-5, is EADIYQTPRYLVIGTGKKITLECSQTMGHDKMYWYQQDPGMELHLIHYSYGVNSTEKGDLSSESTVSRIRTEHFPLTLESARPSHTSQYLCASSASATVNKPQHFGDGTRLSIL.

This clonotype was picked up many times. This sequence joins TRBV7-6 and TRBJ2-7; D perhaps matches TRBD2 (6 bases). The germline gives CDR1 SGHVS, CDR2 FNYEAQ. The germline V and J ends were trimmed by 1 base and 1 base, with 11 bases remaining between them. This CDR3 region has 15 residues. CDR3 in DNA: TGTGCCAGCAGCTTAGGTCCGGGGAGGTCCTACGAGCAGTACTTC. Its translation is CASSLGPGRSYEQYF. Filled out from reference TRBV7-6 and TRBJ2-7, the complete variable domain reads GAGVSQSPRYKVTKRGQDVALRCDPISGHVSLYWYRQALGQGPEFLTYFNYEAQQDKSGLPNDRFSAERPEGSISTLTIQRTEQRDSAMYRCASSLGPGRSYEQYFGPGTRLTVT.

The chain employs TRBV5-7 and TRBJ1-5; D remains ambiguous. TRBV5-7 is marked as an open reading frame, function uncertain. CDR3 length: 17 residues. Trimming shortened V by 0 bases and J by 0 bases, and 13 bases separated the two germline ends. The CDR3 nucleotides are TGTGCCAGCAGCTTGGGCGGATACGTTTATAGCAATCAGCCCCAGCATTTT. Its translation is CASSLGGYVYSNQPQHF.

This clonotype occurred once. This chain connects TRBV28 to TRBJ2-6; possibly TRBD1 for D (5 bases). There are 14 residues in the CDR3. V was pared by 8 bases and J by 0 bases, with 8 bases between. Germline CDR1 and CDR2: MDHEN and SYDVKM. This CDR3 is CASGASSGANVLTF. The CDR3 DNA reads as TGTGCCAGCGGGGCTAGCTCTGGGGCCAACGTCCTGACTTTC.

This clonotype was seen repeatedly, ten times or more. The CDR3 sequence is CASSPTGQGGRTEAFF. DNA for the CDR3: TGTGCCAGCAGTCCGACAGGACAGGGGGGGAGAACTGAAGCTTTCTTT. This sequence joins TRBV6-5 and TRBJ1-1; TRBD1 aligns across 10 bases. V dropped 5 bases and J dropped 5; count of bases not matched to a gene: 11. The CDR3 contains 16 residues. The germline V gene encodes CDR1 MNHEY and CDR2 SVGAGI.

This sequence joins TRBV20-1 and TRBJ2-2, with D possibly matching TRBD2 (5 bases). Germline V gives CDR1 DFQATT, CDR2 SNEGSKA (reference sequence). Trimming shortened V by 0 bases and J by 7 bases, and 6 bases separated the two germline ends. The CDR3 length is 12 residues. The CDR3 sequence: CSARDRGGELFF. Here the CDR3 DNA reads TGCAGTGCTAGAGATCGGGGCGGGGAGCTGTTTTTT.

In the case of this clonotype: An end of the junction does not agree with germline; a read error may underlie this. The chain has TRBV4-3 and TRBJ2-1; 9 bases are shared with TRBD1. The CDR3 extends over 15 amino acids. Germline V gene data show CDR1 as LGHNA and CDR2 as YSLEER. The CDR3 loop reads CANSAPGQGHNEQFF. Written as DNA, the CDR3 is TGCGCCAACAGCGCGCCGGGACAGGGACACAATGAGCAGTTCTTC.

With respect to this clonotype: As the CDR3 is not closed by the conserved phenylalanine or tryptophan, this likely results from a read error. CDR3 nucleotides: TGCGCCAGCAGCTTGGGAGCCCGGGCGGGAACCGGGGAGCTGTTTTCT. Protein: CASSLGARAGTGELFS. This chain uses TRBV5-1 with TRBJ2-2; a possible D gene is TRBD2 (6 bases). The CDR3 is 16 amino acids. V was clipped by 0 bases and J by 5 bases, with 14 bases between them. Germline lookup yields CDR1 SGHRS and CDR2 YFSETQ.

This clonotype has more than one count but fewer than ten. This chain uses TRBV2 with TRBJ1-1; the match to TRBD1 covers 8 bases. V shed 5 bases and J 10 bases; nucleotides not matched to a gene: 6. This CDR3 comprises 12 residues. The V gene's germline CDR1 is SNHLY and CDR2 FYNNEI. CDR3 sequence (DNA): TGTGCCAGCAGTAACAGGGGGGCAGGAGCTTTCTTT. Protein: CASSNRGAGAFF.

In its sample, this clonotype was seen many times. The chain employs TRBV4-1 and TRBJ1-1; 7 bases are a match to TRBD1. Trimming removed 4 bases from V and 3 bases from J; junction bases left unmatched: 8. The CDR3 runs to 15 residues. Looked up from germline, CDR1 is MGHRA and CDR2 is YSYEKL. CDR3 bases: TGCGCCAGCAGCCTAATGATTACAGGGGACACTGAAGCTTTCTTT. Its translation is CASSLMITGDTEAFF.

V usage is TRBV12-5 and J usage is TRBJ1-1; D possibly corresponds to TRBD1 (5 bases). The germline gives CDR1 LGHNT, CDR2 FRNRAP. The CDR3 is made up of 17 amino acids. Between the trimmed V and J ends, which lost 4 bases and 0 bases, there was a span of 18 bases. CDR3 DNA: TGTGCTAGTGGTTGGGCGACAGATCATTACTTGAACACTGAAGCTTTCTTT. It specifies CASGWATDHYLNTEAFF. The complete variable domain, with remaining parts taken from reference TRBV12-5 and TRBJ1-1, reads DARVTQTPRHKVTEMGQEVTMRCQPILGHNTVFWYRQTMMQGLELLAYFRNRAPLDDSGMPKDRFSAEMPDATLATLKIQPSEPRDSAVYFCASGWATDHYLNTEAFFGQGTRLTVV.

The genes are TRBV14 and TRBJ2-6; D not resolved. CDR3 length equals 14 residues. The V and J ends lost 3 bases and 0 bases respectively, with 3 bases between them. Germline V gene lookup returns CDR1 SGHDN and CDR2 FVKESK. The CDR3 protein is CASSQYSGANVLTF. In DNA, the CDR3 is TGTGCCAGCAGCCAGTACTCTGGGGCCAACGTCCTGACTTTC. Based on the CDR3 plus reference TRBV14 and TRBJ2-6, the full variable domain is EAGVTQFPSHSVIEKGQTVTLRCDPISGHDNLYWYRRVMGKEIKFLLHFVKESKQDESGMPNNRFLAERTGGTYSTLKVQPAELEDSGVYFCASSQYSGANVLTFGAGSRLTVL.

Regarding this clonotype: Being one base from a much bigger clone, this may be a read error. CDR3 coding DNA: TGTTCCAGCAGCGTCAGTTCGGATACGCAGTATTTT. Protein: CSSSVSSDTQYF. The chain combines TRBV9 with TRBJ2-3, with D unresolved. The CDR3 length is 12 residues. Germline CDR1 and CDR2: SGDLS and YYNGEE.

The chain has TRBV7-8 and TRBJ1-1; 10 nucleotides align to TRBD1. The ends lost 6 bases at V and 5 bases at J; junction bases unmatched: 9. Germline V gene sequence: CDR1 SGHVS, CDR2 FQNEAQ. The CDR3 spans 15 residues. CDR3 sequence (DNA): TGTGCCAGCAGTCCAGAAGGGACAGGGGTGACTGAAGCTTTCTTT. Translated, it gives CASSPEGTGVTEAFF.

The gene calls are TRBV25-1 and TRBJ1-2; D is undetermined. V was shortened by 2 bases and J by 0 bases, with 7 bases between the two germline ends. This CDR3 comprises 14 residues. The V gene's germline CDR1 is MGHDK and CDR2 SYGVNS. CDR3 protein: CASSEHGANYGYTF. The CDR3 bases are TGTGCCAGCAGTGAACACGGAGCTAACTATGGCTACACCTTC.

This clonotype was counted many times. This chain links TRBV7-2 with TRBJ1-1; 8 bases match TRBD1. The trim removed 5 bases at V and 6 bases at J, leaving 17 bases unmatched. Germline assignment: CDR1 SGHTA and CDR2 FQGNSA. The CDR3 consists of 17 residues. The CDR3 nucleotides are TGTGCCAGCAGCAGACAGGACAGGGCAAAGGAACACGCTGAAGCTTTCTTT. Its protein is CASSRQDRAKEHAEAFF.

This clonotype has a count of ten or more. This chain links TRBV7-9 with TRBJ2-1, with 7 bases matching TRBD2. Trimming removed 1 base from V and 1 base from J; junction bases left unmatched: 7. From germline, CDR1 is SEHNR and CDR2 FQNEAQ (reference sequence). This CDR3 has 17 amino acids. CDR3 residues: CASSLDLGGGSYNEQFF. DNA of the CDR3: TGTGCCAGCAGCTTAGACCTTGGGGGGGGGTCCTACAATGAGCAGTTCTTC.

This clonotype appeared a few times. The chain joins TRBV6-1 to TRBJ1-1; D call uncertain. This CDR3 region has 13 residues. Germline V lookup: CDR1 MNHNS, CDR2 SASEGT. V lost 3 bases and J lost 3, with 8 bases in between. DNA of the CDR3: TGTGCCAGCAGTGACGGGCGGTACACTGAAGCTTTCTTT. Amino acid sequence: CASSDGRYTEAFF.

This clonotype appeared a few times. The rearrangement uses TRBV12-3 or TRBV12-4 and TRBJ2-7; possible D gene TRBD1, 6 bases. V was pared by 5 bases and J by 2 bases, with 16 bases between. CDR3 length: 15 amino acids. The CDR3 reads CASSRIRQATYEQYF. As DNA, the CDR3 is TGTGCCAGCAGTCGAATCCGACAGGCTACCTACGAGCAGTACTTC.

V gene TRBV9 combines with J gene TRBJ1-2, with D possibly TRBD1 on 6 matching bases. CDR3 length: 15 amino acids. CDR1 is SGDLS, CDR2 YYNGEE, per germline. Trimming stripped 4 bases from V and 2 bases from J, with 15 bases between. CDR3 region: CASSPGVGPNYGYTF. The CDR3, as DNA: TGTGCCAGCAGCCCAGGGGTAGGGCCGAACTATGGCTACACCTTC.

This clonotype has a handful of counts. CDR3 DNA: TGTGCCAGCAGCCCCCCGGGGAGTAGCGGGGGCTGGAATGAGCAGTTCTTC. This codes for CASSPPGSSGGWNEQFF. The chain is built from TRBV7-3 and TRBJ2-1, with 9 bases matching TRBD2. CDR1 SGHTA and CDR2 FQGTGA come from the germline V gene. Trimming took 5 bases from V and 7 from J; bases not matched to a gene: 15. CDR3 length: 17 amino acids.

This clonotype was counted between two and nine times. As DNA, the CDR3 is TGTGCCAGTAAAATGATCGGAACTGCTGGCTCGAACTATGGCTACACCTTC. Protein sequence: CASKMIGTAGSNYGYTF. V and J are TRBV19 and TRBJ1-2; D is unclear. V lost 7 bases and J lost 2, with 23 bases in between. This CDR3 contains 17 residues. Germline loops: CDR1 LNHDA, CDR2 SQIVND (reference sequence). Drawing the rest from reference TRBV19 and TRBJ1-2, the complete variable domain is DGGITQSPKYLFRKEGQNVTLSCEQNLNHDAMYWYRQDPGQGLRLIYYSQIVNDFQKGDIAEGYSVSREKKESFPLTVTSAQKNPTAFYLCASKMIGTAGSNYGYTFGSGTRLTVV.

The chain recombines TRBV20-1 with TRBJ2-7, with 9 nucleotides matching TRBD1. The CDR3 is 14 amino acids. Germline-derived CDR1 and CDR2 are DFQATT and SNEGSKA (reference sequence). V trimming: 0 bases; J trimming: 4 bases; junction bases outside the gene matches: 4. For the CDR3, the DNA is TGCAGTGCTAGAGATCGGGACAGGGATTACGAGCAGTACTTC. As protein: CSARDRDRDYEQYF.

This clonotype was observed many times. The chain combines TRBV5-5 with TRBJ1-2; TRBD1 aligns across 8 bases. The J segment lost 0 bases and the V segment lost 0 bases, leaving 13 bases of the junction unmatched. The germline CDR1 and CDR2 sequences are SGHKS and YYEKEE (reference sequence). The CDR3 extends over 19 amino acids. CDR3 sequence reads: CASSLAETGEIGPNYGYTF. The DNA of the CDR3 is TGTGCCAGCAGCTTGGCCGAGACAGGGGAAATTGGACCTAACTATGGCTACACCTTC.